The source of this TCR beta chain is a study of T cell repertoires in cytomegalovirus infection (dated by TCRdb to the late 2010s). For context, the study as a whole: Donor HLA type was relevant to the analysis, because carriage of CMV infection together with the matching HLA type was indicated by public TCR beta signatures.

General conclusions and limits of the study: In both this cohort and an independent cohort of 350 or so donors, the cumulative frequency of public TCR beta family members distinguished carriers of CMV infection plus the relevant HLA type. The ex vivo response was dominated by HLA-C-restricted CMV-specific TCR beta clonotypes, which also provided the single most frequent clonotype in two of eight donors.

TCRdb records Illumina HiSeq 1500 as the sequencer. TCRdb ran its own pipeline on the public reads, namely fastp trimming at Q25 and MiXCR clone calling, and kept in-frame beta chains. Identical CDR3 protein sequences are pooled into one entry, listed with their most common genes and DNA. The sample yields 250,000 to 350,000 distinct CDR3 sequences; 25% were counted once. Jointly, the top ten make up roughly 13% of the sample. As concerns this clonotype: What antigen it recognizes has not been identified. Nothing much larger sits one base from this clone, and base qualities are not available.

For this chain, trimming is 1 base at the V end and 4 bases at the J end, and the number of junction bases without a gene match is 14. The germline V gene (reference sequence) supplies CDR1 DFQATT and CDR2 SNEGSKA. The CDR3 covers 19 residues, taking in both the cysteine and the phenylalanine. Just the 57-base CDR3 DNA is kept, in frame starting at base 1. The rearranged chain carries TRBV20-1 and TRBJ2-7; 15 middle bases align to TRBD2. The TCR comes from a human donor in good health (CMV status not recorded). Some clones in this sample may be carry-over from other donors' samples. Sequencing was done on a sample of PBMCs. In nucleotides, the sequence is TGCAGTGCTAGAGTTCGGTATGGACTAGCGGGAGGGCAACGGTACGAGCAGTACTTC. Its coded protein is CSARVRYGLAGGQRYEQYF.